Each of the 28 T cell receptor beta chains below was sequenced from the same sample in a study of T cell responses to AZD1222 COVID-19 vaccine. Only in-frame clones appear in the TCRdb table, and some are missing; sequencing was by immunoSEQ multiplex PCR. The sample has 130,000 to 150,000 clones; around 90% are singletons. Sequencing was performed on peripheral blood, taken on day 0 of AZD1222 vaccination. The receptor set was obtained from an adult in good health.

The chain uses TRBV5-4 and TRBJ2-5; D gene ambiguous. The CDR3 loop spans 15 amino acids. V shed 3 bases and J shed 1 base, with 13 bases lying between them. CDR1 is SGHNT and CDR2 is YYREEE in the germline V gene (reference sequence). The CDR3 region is CASSWLGAGQETQYF. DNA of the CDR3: TGTGCCAGCAGCTGGTTAGGTGCAGGCCAAGAGACCCAGTACTTC.

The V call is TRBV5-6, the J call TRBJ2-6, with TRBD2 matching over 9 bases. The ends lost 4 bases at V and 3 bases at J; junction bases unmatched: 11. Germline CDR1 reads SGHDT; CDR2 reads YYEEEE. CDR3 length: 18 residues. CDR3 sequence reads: CASSLMAGGPGGANVLTF. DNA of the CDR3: TGTGCCAGCAGCCTGATGGCGGGAGGGCCTGGTGGGGCCAACGTCCTGACTTTC.

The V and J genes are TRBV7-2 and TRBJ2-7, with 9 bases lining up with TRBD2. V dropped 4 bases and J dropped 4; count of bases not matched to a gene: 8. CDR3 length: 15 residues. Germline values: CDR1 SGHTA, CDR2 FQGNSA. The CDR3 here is CASSSRSSGSYEQYF. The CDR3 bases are TGTGCCAGCAGCTCCAGAAGTAGCGGGAGTTACGAGCAGTACTTC. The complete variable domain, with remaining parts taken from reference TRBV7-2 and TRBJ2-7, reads GAGVSQSPSNKVTEKGKDVELRCDPISGHTALYWYRQSLGQGLEFLIYFQGNSAPDKSGLPSDRFSAERTGGSVSTLTIQRTQQEDSAVYLCASSSRSSGSYEQYFGPGTRLTVT.

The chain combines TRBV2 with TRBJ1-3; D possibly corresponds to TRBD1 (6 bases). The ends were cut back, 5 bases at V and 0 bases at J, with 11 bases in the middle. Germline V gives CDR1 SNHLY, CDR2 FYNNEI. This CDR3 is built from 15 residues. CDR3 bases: TGTGCCAGCAGTCTCACAGGGCTCTCTGGAAACACCATATATTTT. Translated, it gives CASSLTGLSGNTIYF.

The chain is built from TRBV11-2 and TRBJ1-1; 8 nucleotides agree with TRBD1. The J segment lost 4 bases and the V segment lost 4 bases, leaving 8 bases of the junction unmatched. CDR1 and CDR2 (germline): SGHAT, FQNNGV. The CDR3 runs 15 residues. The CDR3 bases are TGTGCCAGCAGCTCCCAGCGAACAGGGGGCACTGAAGCTTTCTTT. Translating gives CASSSQRTGGTEAFF.

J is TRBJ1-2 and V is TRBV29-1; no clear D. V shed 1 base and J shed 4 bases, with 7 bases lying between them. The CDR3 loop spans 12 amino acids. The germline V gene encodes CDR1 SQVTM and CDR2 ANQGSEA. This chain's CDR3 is CSVEGGLYGYTF. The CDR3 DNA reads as TGCAGCGTTGAAGGGGGTCTCTATGGCTACACCTTC.

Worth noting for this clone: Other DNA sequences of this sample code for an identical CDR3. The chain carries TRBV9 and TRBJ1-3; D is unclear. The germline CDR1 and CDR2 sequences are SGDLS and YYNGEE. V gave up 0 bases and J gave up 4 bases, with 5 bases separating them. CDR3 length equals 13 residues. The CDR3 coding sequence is TGTGCCAGCAGCGTAGATGAAGGAAACACCATATATTTT. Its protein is CASSVDEGNTIYF. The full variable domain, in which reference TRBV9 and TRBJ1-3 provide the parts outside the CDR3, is DSGVTQTPKHLITATGQRVTLRCSPRSGDLSVYWYQQSLDQGLQFLIQYYNGEERAKGNILERFSAQQFPDLHSELNLSSLELGDSALYFCASSVDEGNTIYFGEGSWLTVV.

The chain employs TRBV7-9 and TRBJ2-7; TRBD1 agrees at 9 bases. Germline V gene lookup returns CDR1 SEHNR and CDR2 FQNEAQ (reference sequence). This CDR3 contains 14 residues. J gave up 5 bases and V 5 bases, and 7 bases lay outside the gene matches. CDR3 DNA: TGTGCCAGCAGCATGACAGGGGGGAGGAACGAGCAGTACTTC. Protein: CASSMTGGRNEQYF.

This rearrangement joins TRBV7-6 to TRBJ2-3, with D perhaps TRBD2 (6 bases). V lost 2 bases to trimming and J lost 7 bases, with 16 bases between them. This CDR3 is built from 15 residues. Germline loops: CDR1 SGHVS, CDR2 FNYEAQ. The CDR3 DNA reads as TGTGCCAGCAGCTTAAGGAGGCGGGATGATAATACGCAGTATTTT. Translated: CASSLRRRDDNTQYF.

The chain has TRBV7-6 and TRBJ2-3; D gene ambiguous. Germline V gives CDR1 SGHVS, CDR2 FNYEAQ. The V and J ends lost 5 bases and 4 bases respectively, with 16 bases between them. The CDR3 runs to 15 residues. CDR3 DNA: TGTGCCAGCAGCGACCCAACCGCCCCCCCAGATACGCAGTATTTT. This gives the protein CASSDPTAPPDTQYF.

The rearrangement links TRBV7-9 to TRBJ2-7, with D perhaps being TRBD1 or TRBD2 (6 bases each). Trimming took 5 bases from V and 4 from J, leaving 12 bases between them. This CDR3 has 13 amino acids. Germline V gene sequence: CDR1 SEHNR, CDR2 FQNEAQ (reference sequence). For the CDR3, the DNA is TGTGCCAGCAGCCGGGGGCCCCCTTACGAGCAGTACTTC. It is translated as CASSRGPPYEQYF.

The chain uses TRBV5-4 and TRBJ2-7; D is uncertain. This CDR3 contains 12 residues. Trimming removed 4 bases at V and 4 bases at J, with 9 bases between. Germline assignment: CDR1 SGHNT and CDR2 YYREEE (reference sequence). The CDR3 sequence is CASSTDGYEQYF. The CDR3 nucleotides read TGTGCCAGCAGCACCGACGGGTACGAGCAGTACTTC.

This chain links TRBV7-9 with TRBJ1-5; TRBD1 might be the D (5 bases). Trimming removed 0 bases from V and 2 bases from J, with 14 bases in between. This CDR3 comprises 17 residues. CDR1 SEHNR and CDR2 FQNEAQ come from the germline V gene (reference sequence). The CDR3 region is CASSLASAGSGNQPQHF. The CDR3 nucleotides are TGTGCCAGCAGCTTAGCTTCCGCAGGGTCGGGCAATCAGCCCCAGCATTTT.

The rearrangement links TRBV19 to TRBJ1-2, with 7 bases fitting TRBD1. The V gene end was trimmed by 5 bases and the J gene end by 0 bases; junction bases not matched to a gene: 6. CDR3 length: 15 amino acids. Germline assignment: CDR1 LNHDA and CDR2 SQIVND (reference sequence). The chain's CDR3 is CASSLDRSTNYGYTF. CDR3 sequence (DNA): TGTGCCAGTAGTCTGGACAGGAGCACTAACTATGGCTACACCTTC.

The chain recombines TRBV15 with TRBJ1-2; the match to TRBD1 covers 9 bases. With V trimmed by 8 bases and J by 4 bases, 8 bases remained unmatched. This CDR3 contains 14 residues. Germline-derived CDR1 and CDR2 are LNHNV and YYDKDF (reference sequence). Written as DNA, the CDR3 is TGTGCCACCGCTAGAGACAGGGGGGGCTATGGCTACACCTTC. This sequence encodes CATARDRGGYGYTF.

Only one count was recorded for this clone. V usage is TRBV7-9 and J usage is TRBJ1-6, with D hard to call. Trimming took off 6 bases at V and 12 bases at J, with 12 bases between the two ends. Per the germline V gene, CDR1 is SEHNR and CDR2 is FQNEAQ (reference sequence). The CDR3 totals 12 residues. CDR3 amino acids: CASSLPKRPLHF. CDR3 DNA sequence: TGTGCCAGCAGTCTCCCCAAGAGACCCCTCCACTTT.

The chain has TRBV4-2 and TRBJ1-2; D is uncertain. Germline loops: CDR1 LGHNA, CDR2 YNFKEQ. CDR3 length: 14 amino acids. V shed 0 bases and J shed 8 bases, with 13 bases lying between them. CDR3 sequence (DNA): TGTGCCAGCAGCCAAGATCGGTCCGGGTCCGGCTACACCTTC. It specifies CASSQDRSGSGYTF.

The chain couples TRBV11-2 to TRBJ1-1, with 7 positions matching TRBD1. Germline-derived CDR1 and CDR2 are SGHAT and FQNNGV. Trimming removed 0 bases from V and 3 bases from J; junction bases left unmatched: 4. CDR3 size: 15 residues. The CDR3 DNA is TGTGCCAGCAGCTTAGAGACAGGGTGGCACACTGAAGCTTTCTTT. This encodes CASSLETGWHTEAFF. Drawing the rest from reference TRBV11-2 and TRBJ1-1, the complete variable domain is EAGVAQSPRYKIIEKRQSVAFWCNPISGHATLYWYQQILGQGPKLLIQFQNNGVVDDSQLPKDRFSAERLKGVDSTLKIQPAKLEDSAVYLCASSLETGWHTEAFFGQGTRLTVV.

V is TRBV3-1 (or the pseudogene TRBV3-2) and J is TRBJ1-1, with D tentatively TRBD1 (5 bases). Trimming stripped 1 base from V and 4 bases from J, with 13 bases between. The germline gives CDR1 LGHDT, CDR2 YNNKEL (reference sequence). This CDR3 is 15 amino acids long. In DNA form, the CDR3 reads TGTGCCAGCAGCCAAGGGGGAGGGGTCGGCACTGAAGCTTTCTTT. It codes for CASSQGGGVGTEAFF.

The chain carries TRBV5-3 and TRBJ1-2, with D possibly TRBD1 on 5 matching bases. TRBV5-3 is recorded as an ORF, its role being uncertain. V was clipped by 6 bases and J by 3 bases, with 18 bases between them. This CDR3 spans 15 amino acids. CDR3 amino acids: CARKKGRERDYGYTF. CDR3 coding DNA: TGTGCCAGAAAAAAGGGCAGGGAGCGGGACTATGGCTACACCTTC.

CDR3 in amino acids: CASSQDQGQGQKLFF. The CDR3 DNA reads as TGCGCCAGCAGCCAAGATCAGGGGCAGGGCCAAAAACTGTTTTTT. This chain joins TRBV4-3 and TRBJ1-4; a weak D match, TRBD1 (6 bases). V gave up 0 bases and J gave up 9 bases, with 14 bases separating them. CDR3 length equals 15 residues. CDR1 is LGHNA and CDR2 is YSLEER in the germline V gene.

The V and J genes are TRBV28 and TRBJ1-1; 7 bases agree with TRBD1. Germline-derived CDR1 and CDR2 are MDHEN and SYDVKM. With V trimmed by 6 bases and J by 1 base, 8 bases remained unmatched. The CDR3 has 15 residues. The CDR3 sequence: CASRPQGGRNTEAFF. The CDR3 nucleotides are TGTGCCAGCAGGCCCCAGGGGGGTCGGAACACTGAAGCTTTCTTT.

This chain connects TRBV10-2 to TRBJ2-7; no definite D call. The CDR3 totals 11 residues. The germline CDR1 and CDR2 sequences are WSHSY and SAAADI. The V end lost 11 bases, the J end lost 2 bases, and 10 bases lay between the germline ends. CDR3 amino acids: CASRVTYEQYF. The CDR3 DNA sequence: TGCGCCTCACGAGTCACCTACGAGCAGTACTTC.

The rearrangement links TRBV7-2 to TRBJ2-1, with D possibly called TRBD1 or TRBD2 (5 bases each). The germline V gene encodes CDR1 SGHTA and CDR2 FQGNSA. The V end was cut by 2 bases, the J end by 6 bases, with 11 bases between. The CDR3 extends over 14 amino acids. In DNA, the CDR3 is TGTGCCAGCAGCTTACTGGGGCGGGTCAATGAGCAGTTCTTC. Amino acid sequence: CASSLLGRVNEQFF.

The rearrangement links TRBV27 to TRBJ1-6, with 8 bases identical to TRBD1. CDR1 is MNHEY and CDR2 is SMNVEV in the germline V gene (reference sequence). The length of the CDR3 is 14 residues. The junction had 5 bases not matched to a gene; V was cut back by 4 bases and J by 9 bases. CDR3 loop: CASSWTGKSSPLHF. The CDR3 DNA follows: TGTGCCAGCAGTTGGACAGGGAAAAGTTCACCCCTCCACTTT.

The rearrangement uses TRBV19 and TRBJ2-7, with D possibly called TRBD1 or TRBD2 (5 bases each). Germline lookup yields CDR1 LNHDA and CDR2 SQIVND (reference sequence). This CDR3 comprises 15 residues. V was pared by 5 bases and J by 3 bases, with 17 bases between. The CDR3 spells CASSAGAGASYEQYF. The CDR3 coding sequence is TGTGCCAGTAGTGCCGGGGCCGGGGCTAGCTACGAGCAGTACTTC.

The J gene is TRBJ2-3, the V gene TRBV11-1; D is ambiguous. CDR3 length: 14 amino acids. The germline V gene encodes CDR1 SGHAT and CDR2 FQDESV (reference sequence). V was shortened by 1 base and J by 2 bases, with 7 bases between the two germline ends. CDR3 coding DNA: TGTGCCAGCAGCTTAGGCAGGAACACAGATACGCAGTATTTT. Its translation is CASSLGRNTDTQYF.

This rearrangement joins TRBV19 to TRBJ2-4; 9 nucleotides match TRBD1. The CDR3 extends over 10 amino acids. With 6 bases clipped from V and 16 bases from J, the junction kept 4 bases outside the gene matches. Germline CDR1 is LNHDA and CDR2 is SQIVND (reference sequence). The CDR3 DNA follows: TGTGCCAGTAGGGGGACAGGGACTTACTTC. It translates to CASRGTGTYF.